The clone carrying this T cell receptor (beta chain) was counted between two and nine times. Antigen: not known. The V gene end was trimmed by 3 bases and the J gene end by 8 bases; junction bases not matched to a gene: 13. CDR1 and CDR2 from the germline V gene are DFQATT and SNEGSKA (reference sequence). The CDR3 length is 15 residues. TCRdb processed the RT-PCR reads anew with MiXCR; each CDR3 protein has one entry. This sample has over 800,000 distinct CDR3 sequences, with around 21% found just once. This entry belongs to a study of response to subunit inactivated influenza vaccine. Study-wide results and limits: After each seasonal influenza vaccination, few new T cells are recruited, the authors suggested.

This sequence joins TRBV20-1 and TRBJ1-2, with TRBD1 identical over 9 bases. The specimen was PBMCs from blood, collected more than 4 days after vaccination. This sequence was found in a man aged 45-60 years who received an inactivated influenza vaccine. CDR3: CSASPPQQGAGGYTF. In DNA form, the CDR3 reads TGCAGTGCTAGTCCCCCCCAACAGGGGGCAGGGGGCTACACCTTC.